This T cell receptor (beta chain) appears in the sequencing data of a study of shared clonotypes between healthy human individuals. Regarding the study as a whole: Non-shared clonotypes showed lower generation probabilities than clonotypes common to all four donors. Clonotype sharing among donors likely depends on sequencing depth.

Positive CCR7 selection of CD45RO-negative cells yielded the naive CD8 cells, and terminally differentiated effector memory CD45RA+ cells were excluded. Germline values: CDR1 MDHEN, CDR2 SYDVKM. J was trimmed by 4 bases and V by 3 bases; bases with no gene match: 2. CDR3 size: 13 residues. The table came from immunoSEQ multiplex PCR; TCRdb's copy has only in-frame clones and leaves some out. Of millions of clones in the sample, 93% were seen once. Comment on this clone: The antigen is undetermined.

The TCR was taken from a man aged 18-30 years in good health. Some clones in this sample may be carry-over from other donors' samples. Material for sequencing was naive CD8+ T cells from PBMCs. The chain joins TRBV28 to TRBJ1-1; 7 bases align to TRBD1. In nucleotides, the CDR3 is TGTGCCAGCAGTTTGGGACAGATCACTGAAGCTTTCTTT. This gives the protein CASSLGQITEAFF.